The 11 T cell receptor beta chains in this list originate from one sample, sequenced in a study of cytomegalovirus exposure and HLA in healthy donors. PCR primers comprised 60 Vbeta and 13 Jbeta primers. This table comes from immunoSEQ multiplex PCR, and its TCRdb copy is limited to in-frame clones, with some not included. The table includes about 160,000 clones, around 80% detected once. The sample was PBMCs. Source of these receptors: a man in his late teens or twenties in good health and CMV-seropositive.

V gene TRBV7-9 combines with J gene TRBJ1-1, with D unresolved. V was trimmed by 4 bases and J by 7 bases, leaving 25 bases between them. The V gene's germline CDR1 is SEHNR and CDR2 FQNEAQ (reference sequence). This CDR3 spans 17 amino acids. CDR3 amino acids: CASSSDRMKQHYVEAFF. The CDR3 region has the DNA TGTGCCAGCAGCTCCGACCGAATGAAACAGCATTATGTTGAAGCTTTCTTT.

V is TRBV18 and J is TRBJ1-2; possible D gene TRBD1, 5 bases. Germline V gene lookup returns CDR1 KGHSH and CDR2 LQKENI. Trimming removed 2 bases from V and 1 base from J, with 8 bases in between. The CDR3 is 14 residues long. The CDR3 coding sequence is TGTGCCAGCTCACCAGGGGCGGATAACTATGGCTACACCTTC. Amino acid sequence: CASSPGADNYGYTF.

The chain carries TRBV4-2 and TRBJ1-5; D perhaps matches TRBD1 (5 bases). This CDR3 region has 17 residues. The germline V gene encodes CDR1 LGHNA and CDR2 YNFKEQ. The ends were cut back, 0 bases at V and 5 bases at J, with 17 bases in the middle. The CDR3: CASSQDMIGGRDQPQHF. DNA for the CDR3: TGTGCCAGCAGCCAAGATATGATCGGGGGTAGAGATCAGCCCCAGCATTTT.

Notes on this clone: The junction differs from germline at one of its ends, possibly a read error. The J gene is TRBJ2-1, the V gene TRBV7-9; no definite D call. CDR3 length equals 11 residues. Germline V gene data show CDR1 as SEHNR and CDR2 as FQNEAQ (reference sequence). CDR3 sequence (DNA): TGTTCCAGCAGCTTTGAGGTAGAGCAGTTCTTC. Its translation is CSSSFEVEQFF. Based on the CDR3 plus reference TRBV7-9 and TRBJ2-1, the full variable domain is DTGVSQNPRHKITKRGQNVTFRCDPISEHNRLYWYRQTLGQGPEFLTYFQNEAQLEKSRLLSDRFSAERPKGSFSTLEIQRTEQGDSAMYLCSSSFEVEQFFGPGTRLTVL.

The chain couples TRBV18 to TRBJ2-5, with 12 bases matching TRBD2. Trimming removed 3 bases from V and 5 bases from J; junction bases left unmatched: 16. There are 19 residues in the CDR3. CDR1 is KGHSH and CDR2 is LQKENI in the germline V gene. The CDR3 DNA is TGTGCCAGCTCACCCGCACTAGCGGGAGGCCCTTGGAGAGGGGAGACCCAGTACTTC. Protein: CASSPALAGGPWRGETQYF. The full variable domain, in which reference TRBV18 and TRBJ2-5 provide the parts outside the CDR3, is NAGVMQNPRHLVRRRGQEARLRCSPMKGHSHVYWYRQLPEEGLKFMVYLQKENIIDESGMPKERFSAEFPKEGPSILRIQQVVRGDSAAYFCASSPALAGGPWRGETQYFGPGTRLLVL.

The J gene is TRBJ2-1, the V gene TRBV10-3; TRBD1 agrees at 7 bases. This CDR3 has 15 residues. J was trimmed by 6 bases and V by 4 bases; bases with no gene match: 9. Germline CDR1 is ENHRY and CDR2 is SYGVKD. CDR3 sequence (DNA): TGTGCCATCAGTGTAGTCAGGGGGAATGGCAATGAGCAGTTCTTC. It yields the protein CAISVVRGNGNEQFF.

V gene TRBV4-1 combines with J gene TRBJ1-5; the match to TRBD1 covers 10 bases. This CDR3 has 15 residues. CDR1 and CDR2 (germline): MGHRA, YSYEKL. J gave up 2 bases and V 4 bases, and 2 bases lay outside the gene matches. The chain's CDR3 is CASSRGTGGNQPQHF. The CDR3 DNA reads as TGCGCCAGCAGCCGAGGGACAGGGGGCAATCAGCCCCAGCATTTT.

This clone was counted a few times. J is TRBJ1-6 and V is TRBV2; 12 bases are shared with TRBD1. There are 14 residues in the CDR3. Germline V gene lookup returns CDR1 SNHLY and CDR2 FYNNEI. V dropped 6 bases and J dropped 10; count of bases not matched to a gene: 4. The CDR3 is CASSLGTGGSPLHF. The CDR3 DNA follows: TGTGCCAGCAGCCTCGGGACAGGGGGCTCACCCCTCCACTTT.

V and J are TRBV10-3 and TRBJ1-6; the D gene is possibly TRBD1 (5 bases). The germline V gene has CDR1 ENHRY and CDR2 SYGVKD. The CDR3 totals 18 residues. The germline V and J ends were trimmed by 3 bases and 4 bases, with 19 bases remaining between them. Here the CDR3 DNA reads TGTGCCATCAGTGATACCCGGGACGGGGGATATTATAATTCACCCCTCCACTTT. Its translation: CAISDTRDGGYYNSPLHF.

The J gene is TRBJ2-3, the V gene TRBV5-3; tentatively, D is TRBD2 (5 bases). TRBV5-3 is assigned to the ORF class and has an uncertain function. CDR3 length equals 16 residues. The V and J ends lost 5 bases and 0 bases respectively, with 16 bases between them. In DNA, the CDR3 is TGTGCCAGAAGTTTTTGCGCGGGTGCTAGCACAGATACGCAGTATTTT. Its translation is CARSFCAGASTDTQYF.

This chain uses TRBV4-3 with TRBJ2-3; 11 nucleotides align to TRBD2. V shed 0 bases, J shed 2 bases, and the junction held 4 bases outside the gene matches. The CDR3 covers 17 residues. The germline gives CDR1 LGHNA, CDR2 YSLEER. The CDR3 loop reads CASSQETSGTSTDTQYF. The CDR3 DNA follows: TGCGCCAGCAGCCAAGAGACTAGCGGGACCTCCACAGATACGCAGTATTTT.